Here is one T cell receptor beta chain with its context. Its antigen is not known. Time point denoted: blood at routine non-recurrence follow-up after resection. Sequencing was performed on whole RNA extracted from tumor and nontumor lung tissue, or from frozen PBMC, and the material was left unsorted. One entry per CDR3 protein, called by TCRdb with MiXCR from the 5' RACE reads. The sample lists under 150,000 distinct CDR3 sequences; 12% were seen once. These data originate in a study of spatial heterogeneity in lung cancer. About the study: Samples came from roughly 72 TRACERx patients with untreated early-stage lung cancer. Study observations and caveats: Ubiquitous expanded tumor TCRs showed up in blood more at resection than follow-up.

Deletions cut 5 bases from V and 1 base from J, with 4 bases between. Per the germline V gene, CDR1 is DFQATT and CDR2 is SNEGSKA (reference sequence). This CDR3 contains 11 residues. V is TRBV20-1 and J is TRBJ2-3; D is unresolved. This clonotype was sampled from a male donor with early-stage non-small cell lung cancer. This specimen was PBMCs, taken at follow-up. The CDR3 DNA reads as TGCAGTGCTGTGCGCACAGATACGCAGTATTTT. This translates into CSAVRTDTQYF.